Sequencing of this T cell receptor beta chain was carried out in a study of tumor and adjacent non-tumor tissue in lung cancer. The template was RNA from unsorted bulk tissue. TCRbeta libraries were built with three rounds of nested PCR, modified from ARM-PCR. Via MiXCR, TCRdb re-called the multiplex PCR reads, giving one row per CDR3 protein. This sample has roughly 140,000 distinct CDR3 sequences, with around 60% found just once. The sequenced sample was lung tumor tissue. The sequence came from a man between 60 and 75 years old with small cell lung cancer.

In DNA, the CDR3 is TGCAGTGCTAGCACCGGGACAGGGATATACGAGCAGTACTTC. Translating gives CSASTGTGIYEQYF. The rearrangement joins TRBV20-1 to TRBJ2-7, with 9 bases lining up with TRBD1. Germline values: CDR1 DFQATT, CDR2 SNEGSKA (reference sequence). Trimming took 3 bases from V and 4 from J; bases not matched to a gene: 7. The CDR3 totals 14 residues.